This T cell receptor beta chain originates from a study of early T cells in non-severe SARS-CoV-2 infection. Whole-study context: From unsorted whole blood, bulk RNA was sequenced, and the chains remained unpaired.

Study-wide findings and caveats: Matching results from VDJdb favored anti-spike CD8 responses, leaving private and CD4 specificities undetected.

The CDR3 extends over 15 amino acids. J was trimmed by 1 base and V by 4 bases; bases with no gene match: 5. The germline CDR1 and CDR2 sequences are SGHNT and YYREEE (reference sequence). With respect to this clonotype: Its specificity is unknown.

The library protocol tagged individual cDNA molecules with unique molecular identifiers. TCRdb recomputed calls from the 5' RACE reads with MiXCR, one row per CDR3 protein. Among tens of thousands of distinct CDR3 sequences listed, 5.5% to 8.5% were seen once. The sequencing here drew on whole blood, taken at baseline. The source of this sequence is an adult who was a healthcare worker with PCR-confirmed SARS-CoV-2 infection or an uninfected control (not recorded which). J is TRBJ2-3 and V is TRBV5-4, with 8 bases aligning to TRBD1. CDR3 residues: CASSRPGQGTDTQYF. DNA for the CDR3: TGTGCCAGCAGCAGGCCGGGACAGGGCACAGATACGCAGTATTTT.